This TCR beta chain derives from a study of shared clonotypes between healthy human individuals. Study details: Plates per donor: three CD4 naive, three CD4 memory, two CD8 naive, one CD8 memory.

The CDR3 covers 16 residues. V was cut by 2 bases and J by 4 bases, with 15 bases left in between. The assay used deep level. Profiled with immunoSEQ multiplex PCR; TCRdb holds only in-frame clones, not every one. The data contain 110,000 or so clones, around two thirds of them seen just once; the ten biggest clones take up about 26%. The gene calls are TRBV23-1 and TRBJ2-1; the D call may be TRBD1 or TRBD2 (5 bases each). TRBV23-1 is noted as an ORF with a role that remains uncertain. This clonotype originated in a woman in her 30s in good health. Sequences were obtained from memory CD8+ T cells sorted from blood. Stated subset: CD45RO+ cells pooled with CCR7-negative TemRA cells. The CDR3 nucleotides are TGCGCCAGCAGTCAAGCCGGGACGCATGAATACAATGAGCAGTTCTTC. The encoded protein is CASSQAGTHEYNEQFF.